This section outlines one T cell receptor (beta chain) sequence together with its context. Its antigen remains unidentified. The data stem from a study of blood T cells in healthy people across ages. Whole-study findings and limits: In these data, TCR beta diversity tracked strongly with naive T cell percentage. Older individuals had lower TCR beta diversity per million T cells (the decline was roughly linear). PBMCs left unsorted prevented a conclusive naive versus antigen-experienced comparison.

The germline V and J ends were trimmed by 1 base and 6 bases, with 10 bases remaining between them. CDR3 length: 14 residues. Germline values: CDR1 LGHDT, CDR2 YNNKEL (reference sequence). A second PCR of roughly 7 to 11 cycles used a sample-barcoded 5' primer and a J-beta primer mix. TCRdb called the 5' RACE reads again in MiXCR, with one record for every CDR3 protein. The sample has around 1,900,000 distinct CDR3 sequences; roughly 43% are singletons. The sample taken for sequencing was blood. V and J are TRBV3-1 and TRBJ1-5; D remains unclear. The origin of this receptor is a human donor in good health. The CDR3 region is CASSQAGFGQPQHF. Written as DNA, the CDR3 is TGTGCCAGCAGCCAAGCGGGATTCGGTCAGCCCCAGCATTTT.